Detailed here is one TCR beta chain. The antigen remains undetermined. The sample originates from a study of T-cell reconstitution after alpha-beta-depleted transplantation in children. Points from the study as a whole: T cells produced anew were the main source of T-cell counts and diversity one year after transplant. The origin of alpha-beta T cells about two months after transplant was reportedly several hundred expanded graft clones. The origin of high day-60 TCRbeta diversity in some patients lay in surviving recipient T cells and thymic progenitors.

V was trimmed by 3 bases and J by 4 bases, leaving 22 bases between them. CDR3 length: 18 amino acids. From germline, CDR1 is SGHAT and CDR2 FQNNGV. Preparation of the TCRbeta library involved a method that used unique molecular identifiers. TCRdb independently ran MiXCR on the PCR reads; one entry per CDR3 protein. Seen here are fewer than 750,000 distinct CDR3 sequences, under 25% observed once, and the top ten hold over 12%. The input for sequencing was PBMCs, mostly from graft donor cells, taken 360 days after TCRalphabeta/CD19-depleted stem cell transplant. This receptor was taken from a boy younger than two who had a stem cell transplant for acute myeloid leukemia, so the T cells may come from the graft donor. The chain recombines TRBV11-2 with TRBJ1-3, with TRBD1 as a possible D gene (5 bases). The CDR3 DNA reads TGTGCCAGCAGCTTCACAGGATCCTTATCCAGCCGCGGAAACACCATATATTTT. Translated, it gives CASSFTGSLSSRGNTIYF.